This paragraph covers one T cell receptor beta chain sequence. Its target antigen remains unknown. No per-base quality is available; no much larger clone lies one base away. The immunoSEQ Assay, a bias-controlled multiplex PCR, was used to amplify TCRbeta CDR3 regions from genomic DNA. On the study's bioinformatics: The number of nucleated cells in each sample was estimated by amplification of reference gene primers within the assay. To quantify the absolute abundance of each unique TCRbeta CDR3 rearrangement, sequence reads were collapsed and filtered. For each sample, productive Simpson clonality was calculated by taking the square root of Simpson's diversity index across productive rearrangements. TCRdb stores this immuneACCESS table with in-frame sequences only. Part of the clones is absent; in the studies checked, under half of the shortfall reflects unresolved V genes, and no reason is known for the rest. V, J and clone size are taken as reported in that table, and D and trimming were inferred from the DNA itself. Here the sample has tens of thousands of clones; about 91% occur a single time. In total, the top ten clones hold about 3.1% of the sample.

This sample is drawn from a study of blood T cell repertoires in COVID-19 (dated by TCRdb to about 2020). Regarding the study in general: Collaborator samples came from the United States, Italy and Spain and covered acute and convalescent phases of COVID-19. The prospective study material was composed of cDNA or gDNA derived from T cells, B-cell-depleted T cells, or PBMCs. Subjects who had been exposed to COVID-19, were actively infected with it, or had recovered from it provided the deeply sampled blood TCRbeta repertoires that made up the dataset. A freely available public database, intended as a resource for researchers studying the immune response to SARS-CoV-2, is where the repertoires were released. The samples were drawn from the first 160 participants of the ongoing ImmuneRACE study and from some 1,300 subjects provided by 6 global collaborators. Sample metadata almost always included a de-identified subject ID, COVID-19 status, age in years and sex. Where available, HLA class I and class II types were taken from metadata supplied by the sample provider and were not determined by assay-based typing.

Via the germline V gene, CDR1 is MNHEY and CDR2 SVGEGT. The CDR3, from cysteine to phenylalanine, totals 14 residues. The sequence is cut down to CDR3 DNA, 42 bases in frame from base 1. The junction carries 12 bases between V and J, which are trimmed by 2 bases and 5 bases respectively. The collaborating institutions used their own protocols to collect whole blood in K2EDTA tubes. For TCRbeta analysis, collaborator samples were shipped as frozen whole blood, as isolated PBMCs, or as DNA extracted from either sample type. Study-level results and caveats: Clinical and demographic metadata were provided uncurated, with the amount varying by source and participant.

Here the chain combines TRBV6-2 or TRBV6-3 and TRBJ1-1, with the D gene not confidently named. Sequencing was done on a sample of peripheral blood. The TCR originated in a man aged 50-59 years with acute or convalescent COVID-19. The encoded CDR3 is CASSYPTPRTEAFF. The sequenced DNA: TGTGCCAGCAGTTACCCGACCCCTAGGACTGAAGCTTTCTTT.